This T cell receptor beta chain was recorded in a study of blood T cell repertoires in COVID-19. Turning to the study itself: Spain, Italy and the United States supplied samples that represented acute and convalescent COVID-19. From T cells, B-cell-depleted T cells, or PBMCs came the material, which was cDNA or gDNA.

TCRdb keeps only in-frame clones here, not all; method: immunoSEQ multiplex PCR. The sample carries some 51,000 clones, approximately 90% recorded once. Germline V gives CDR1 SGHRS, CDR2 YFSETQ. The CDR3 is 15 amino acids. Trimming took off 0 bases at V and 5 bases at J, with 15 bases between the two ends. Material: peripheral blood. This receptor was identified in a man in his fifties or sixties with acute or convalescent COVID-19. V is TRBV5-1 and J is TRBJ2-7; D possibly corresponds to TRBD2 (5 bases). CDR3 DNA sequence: TGCGCCAGCAGCTTGGGAACTAGTAACGTGAACGAGCAGTACTTC. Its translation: CASSLGTSNVNEQYF.